What follows are 21 T cell receptor beta chains derived from one specimen sequenced in a study of cytomegalovirus exposure and HLA in healthy donors. PCR used 60 Vbeta primers and 13 Jbeta primers. Using immunoSEQ multiplex PCR, the repertoire was profiled, and TCRdb retains in-frame clones only, with some absent. Found here are roughly 98,000 clones, about 78% of them singletons; the top ten hold around 3%. Sequencing was carried out using PBMCs. These receptors were collected from a man in his forties in good health and CMV-seronegative.

J is TRBJ2-7 and V is TRBV28; 7 nucleotides align to TRBD1. Looked up from germline, CDR1 is MDHEN and CDR2 is SYDVKM. The CDR3 is 13 residues long. V was pared by 6 bases and J by 1 base, with 3 bases of the junction left unmatched. CDR3 DNA: TGTGCCAGCAGCCGGGGACAGTCCTACGAGCAGTACTTC. Residues: CASSRGQSYEQYF. The complete variable domain, with remaining parts taken from reference TRBV28 and TRBJ2-7, reads DVKVTQSSRYLVKRTGEKVFLECVQDMDHENMFWYRQDPGLGLRLIYFSYDVKMKEKGDIPEGYSVSREKKERFSLILESASTNQTSMYLCASSRGQSYEQYFGPGTRLTVT.

The chain recombines TRBV5-1 with TRBJ2-7, with 7 nucleotides matching TRBD1. Germline V gene lookup returns CDR1 SGHRS and CDR2 YFSETQ. V gave up 3 bases and J gave up 5 bases; unmatched junction bases: 5. The CDR3 is 13 residues long. As DNA, the CDR3 is TGCGCCAGCAGCTGGGGACAGATCAACGAGCAGTACTTC. It specifies CASSWGQINEQYF.

V gene TRBV5-4 combines with J gene TRBJ2-7; 10 nucleotides align to TRBD2. Losses at the gene ends were 2 bases for V and 2 bases for J; bases not matched to a gene: 1. The germline V gene has CDR1 SGHNT and CDR2 YYREEE (reference sequence). The CDR3 spans 14 residues. The CDR3 DNA follows: TGTGCCAGCAGCTTTAGCGGGAGGACCTACGAGCAGTACTTC. Its protein product is CASSFSGRTYEQYF.

V usage is TRBV30 and J usage is TRBJ2-2; tentatively, D is TRBD1 (5 bases). Germline V CDR1 and CDR2: GTSNPN, SVGIG (reference sequence). V lost 3 bases, J lost 2 bases, and 10 bases lay in between. The CDR3 length is 14 residues. This chain's CDR3 is CAWRWGSNTGELFF. CDR3 nucleotide sequence: TGTGCCTGGAGATGGGGCAGTAACACCGGGGAGCTGTTTTTT. Drawing the rest from reference TRBV30 and TRBJ2-2, the complete variable domain is SQTIHQWPATLVQPVGSPLSLECTVEGTSNPNLYWYRQAAGRGLQLLFYSVGIGQISSEVPQNLSASRPQDRQFILSSKKLLLSDSGFYLCAWRWGSNTGELFFGEGSRLTVL.

The V call is TRBV6-4, the J call TRBJ2-7; perhaps TRBD2 as D (6 bases). The CDR3 is made up of 14 amino acids. From germline, CDR1 is MRHNA and CDR2 SNTAGT. The V end was cut by 6 bases, the J end by 2 bases, with 14 bases between. This CDR3 is CASRAPTSTYEQYF. CDR3 DNA sequence: TGTGCCAGCAGGGCCCCCACTAGCACCTACGAGCAGTACTTC.

This clone appeared once. The J gene is TRBJ2-7, the V gene TRBV15; D is possibly TRBD1 (5 bases). V was shortened by 0 bases and J by 7 bases, with 13 bases between the two germline ends. The germline gives CDR1 LNHNV, CDR2 YYDKDF (reference sequence). The length of the CDR3 is 14 residues. The chain's CDR3 is CATSREGASREQYF. DNA of the CDR3: TGTGCCACCAGCAGAGAAGGGGCCTCTCGGGAGCAGTACTTC.

The chain joins TRBV5-1 to TRBJ1-4, with 9 bases matching TRBD1. The V gene end was trimmed by 4 bases and the J gene end by 8 bases; junction bases not matched to a gene: 9. The CDR3 sequence is 15 residues long. The germline gives CDR1 SGHRS, CDR2 YFSETQ. CDR3 in amino acids: CASSSTRDRAEKLFF. In DNA, the CDR3 is TGCGCCAGCAGCAGTACCCGGGACAGGGCCGAAAAACTGTTTTTT.

This chain joins TRBV5-1 and TRBJ2-5; 10 positions agree with TRBD2. The V segment lost 0 bases and the J segment 4 bases; nucleotides outside the gene matches: 6. This CDR3 comprises 16 residues. Germline CDR1 and CDR2: SGHRS and YFSETQ. Written as DNA, the CDR3 is TGCGCCAGCAGCTTGGTACAGCGGGGGGGCCTAGAGACCCAGTACTTC. Translating it yields CASSLVQRGGLETQYF. The variable domain in full, completed from reference TRBV5-1 and TRBJ2-5, reads KAGVTQTPRYLIKTRGQQVTLSCSPISGHRSVSWYQQTPGQGLQFLFEYFSETQRNKGNFPGRFSGRQFSNSRSEMNVSTLELGDSALYLCASSLVQRGGLETQYFGPGTRLLVL.

V gene TRBV5-1 combines with J gene TRBJ1-6; D unresolved. The ends were cut back, 6 bases at V and 10 bases at J, with 17 bases in the middle. CDR3 length: 14 amino acids. Germline V CDR1 and CDR2: SGHRS, YFSETQ. This CDR3 is CASKLRTEGSPLHF. The CDR3 nucleotides are TGCGCCAGCAAACTCCGGACCGAGGGCTCACCCCTCCACTTT. The full variable domain, completed using reference TRBV5-1 and TRBJ1-6, is KAGVTQTPRYLIKTRGQQVTLSCSPISGHRSVSWYQQTPGQGLQFLFEYFSETQRNKGNFPGRFSGRQFSNSRSEMNVSTLELGDSALYLCASKLRTEGSPLHFGNGTRLTVT.

Comment on this clone: This sample also contains other DNA sequences that code for the same CDR3. The J gene is TRBJ1-2, the V gene TRBV5-4; unclear D gene. Trimming removed 2 bases from V and 4 bases from J, with 9 bases in between. Germline V gene sequence: CDR1 SGHNT, CDR2 YYREEE (reference sequence). There are 13 residues in the CDR3. CDR3 amino acids: CASSLRGSYGYTF. The CDR3 nucleotides read TGTGCCAGCAGCTTACGAGGCTCCTATGGCTACACCTTC.

This chain joins TRBV9 and TRBJ2-2; no clear D gene. Germline V lookup: CDR1 SGDLS, CDR2 YYNGEE. V was trimmed by 4 bases and J by 7 bases, leaving 11 bases between them. This CDR3 comprises 13 residues. The CDR3 nucleotides are TGTGCCAGCAGCCAACAGAGTGTCGGGGAGCTGTTTTTT. Protein: CASSQQSVGELFF.

This clone appeared once. The gene calls are TRBV6-1 and TRBJ1-1; 12 bases line up with TRBD1. CDR1 and CDR2 from the germline V gene are MNHNS and SASEGT. J gave up 7 bases and V 5 bases, and 5 bases lay outside the gene matches. The CDR3 is 14 residues long. The CDR3: CASSWGQGAFEAFF. CDR3 coding DNA: TGTGCCAGCAGTTGGGGACAGGGGGCTTTTGAAGCTTTCTTT.

The chain uses TRBV2 and TRBJ2-7; maybe TRBD1 (6 bases). The V end was cut by 10 bases, the J end by 4 bases, with 11 bases between. Looked up from germline, CDR1 is SNHLY and CDR2 is FYNNEI. There are 11 residues in the CDR3. CDR3 nucleotide sequence: TGTGCCACCACACAGGGATACGAGCAGTACTTC. This gives the protein CATTQGYEQYF.

The chain is built from TRBV27 and TRBJ1-1; TRBD1 matches 8 bases. CDR3 length equals 15 residues. The trim removed 2 bases at V and 10 bases at J, leaving 12 bases unmatched. The V gene's germline CDR1 is MNHEY and CDR2 SMNVEV (reference sequence). The CDR3 nucleotides are TGTGCCAGCAGTTTACGCGGGACAGGTAATCGGGGAGCTTTCTTT. Amino acid sequence: CASSLRGTGNRGAFF.

V and J are TRBV5-1 and TRBJ2-2; 7 positions agree with TRBD2. The CDR3 has 18 residues. J gave up 0 bases and V 4 bases, and 12 bases lay outside the gene matches. The germline V gene encodes CDR1 SGHRS and CDR2 YFSETQ. The CDR3 DNA sequence: TGCGCCAGCAGCCCCCGGGCTAGCGGACACCCGAACACCGGGGAGCTGTTTTTT. As protein: CASSPRASGHPNTGELFF.

The rearrangement uses TRBV27 and TRBJ1-2; 8 nucleotides agree with TRBD1. The germline V gene has CDR1 MNHEY and CDR2 SMNVEV (reference sequence). The CDR3 sequence is 13 residues long. Trimming took 5 bases from V and 3 from J; bases not matched to a gene: 2. DNA for the CDR3: TGTGCCAGCAGTCTACAGGGGGACTATGGCTACACCTTC. This sequence encodes CASSLQGDYGYTF.

In this sample, this clone turned up once. V is TRBV6-1 and J is TRBJ2-2, with TRBD2 matching 11 bases. The CDR3 is made up of 17 amino acids. J lost 1 base, V lost 4 bases, and 5 bases had no gene match. Germline V gene sequence: CDR1 MNHNS, CDR2 SASEGT. This CDR3 is CASSGTSGGVNTGELFF. DNA of the CDR3: TGTGCCAGCAGTGGAACTAGCGGGGGAGTGAACACCGGGGAGCTGTTTTTT.

This clone was observed a handful of times. The V gene is TRBV7-6, the J gene TRBJ2-2; 10 positions match TRBD2. The CDR3 consists of 18 residues. CDR1 SGHVS and CDR2 FNYEAQ come from the germline V gene. After removal of 4 bases from V and 1 base from J, the junction contained 9 bases not matched to a gene. The CDR3 is CASSSPWTSGVNTGELFF. CDR3 in DNA: TGTGCCAGCAGCTCCCCGTGGACTAGCGGTGTGAACACCGGGGAGCTGTTTTTT. The whole variable domain, remainder taken from reference TRBV7-6 and TRBJ2-2, is GAGVSQSPRYKVTKRGQDVALRCDPISGHVSLYWYRQALGQGPEFLTYFNYEAQQDKSGLPNDRFSAERPEGSISTLTIQRTEQRDSAMYRCASSSPWTSGVNTGELFFGEGSRLTVL.

The V and J genes are TRBV19 and TRBJ1-2; D uncertain. Trimming removed 9 bases from V and 1 base from J, with 15 bases in between. Germline V gives CDR1 LNHDA, CDR2 SQIVND (reference sequence). The CDR3 totals 14 residues. This chain's CDR3 is CASQLKGGNYGYTF. As DNA, the CDR3 is TGTGCCAGCCAGTTGAAGGGAGGTAACTATGGCTACACCTTC.

V usage is TRBV5-6 and J usage is TRBJ1-5; 9 bases agree with TRBD1. The CDR3 loop spans 15 amino acids. In germline, CDR1 is SGHDT, CDR2 YYEEEE. After removal of 4 bases from V and 3 bases from J, the junction contained 5 bases not matched to a gene. The chain's CDR3 is CASSVTGGHNQPQHF. CDR3 nucleotide sequence: TGTGCCAGCAGCGTCACAGGGGGCCACAATCAGCCCCAGCATTTT.

The chain is built from TRBV6-5 and TRBJ2-1; TRBD2 agrees at 8 bases. This CDR3 has 15 residues. The germline gives CDR1 MNHEY, CDR2 SVGAGI. With 6 bases clipped from V and 10 bases from J, the junction kept 14 bases outside the gene matches. CDR3 residues: CASSPWTSRVGEQFF. As DNA, the CDR3 is TGTGCCAGCAGCCCCTGGACTAGCAGGGTTGGCGAGCAGTTCTTC.